This record looks at one T cell receptor (beta chain) sequence and its context. Its antigen is unknown. With V trimmed by 7 bases and J by 3 bases, 8 bases remained unmatched. The CDR3 is 14 residues long. Germline CDR1 is MNHNY and CDR2 is SVGAGI (reference sequence). This record belongs to a study of T cell responses to AZD1222 COVID-19 vaccine. Study-level results: Across spike, vaccine-associated CD4 TCRs were found, dominant at 160-218 and 743-854.

Here immunoSEQ multiplex PCR was the method, and the copy in TCRdb shows in-frame clones only, minus some. The table includes 20,000 to 30,000 clones, about nine tenths detected once. This specimen was peripheral blood, taken 28 days after the second AZD1222 dose. The clonotype comes from an adult who received the AZD1222 COVID-19 vaccine. The chain is built from TRBV6-6 and TRBJ2-7; TRBD1 aligns across 8 bases. The CDR3 is CASTTTGEGYEQYF. CDR3 bases: TGTGCCAGCACTACGACAGGGGAAGGCTACGAGCAGTACTTC.